This TCR beta chain was identified during a study of post-analysis software for immune sequencing data. V was cut by 2 bases and J by 8 bases, with 13 bases left in between. This CDR3 comprises 14 residues. Germline CDR1 is SEHNR and CDR2 is FQNEAQ (reference sequence). Findings and limits, study-wide: In patients, TRBV5-6, TRBV5-1 and TRBV20-1 belonged to five TRBV segments found more frequently than in controls.

Unique molecular identifiers featured in each of the TCR beta cDNA libraries. TCRdb called the PCR reads again in MiXCR, with one record for every CDR3 protein. Among approximately 660,000 distinct CDR3 sequences listed, roughly three fifths were seen once. As to this clonotype: The antigen is undetermined.

The source of this sequence is a girl aged 2 to 9 with multiple sclerosis. Source material: blood. The genes are TRBV7-9 and TRBJ2-1, with D perhaps TRBD1 (6 bases). The chain's CDR3 is CASSLTTGLHEQFF. The CDR3 region has the DNA TGTGCCAGCAGCTTAACCACAGGGCTCCATGAGCAGTTCTTC.